This entry lists 27 T cell receptor beta chains sequenced from one sample in a study of blood T cell repertoires in COVID-19. The assay was immunoSEQ multiplex PCR, and TCRdb's table has in-frame clones only and misses some. This sample carries about 50,000 clones, around 85% of them seen once, and the ten largest clones take 13% to 15%. The sequencing sample was made of peripheral blood. These TCRs come from a human donor in a cohort sampled during active COVID-19.

This clone was picked up a small number of times. This rearrangement joins TRBV2 to TRBJ1-6; TRBD1 is a possible D gene (5 bases). This CDR3 comprises 13 residues. CDR1 is SNHLY and CDR2 is FYNNEI in the germline V gene. Trimming stripped 7 bases from V and 8 bases from J, with 12 bases between. CDR3 bases: TGTGCCAGCAACCCGACAGAATATTCACCCCTCCACTTT. This translates into CASNPTEYSPLHF. Full variable domain (remainder filled in from reference TRBV2 and TRBJ1-6): EPEVTQTPSHQVTQMGQEVILRCVPISNHLYFYWYRQILGQKVEFLVSFYNNEISEKSEIFDDQFSVERPDGSNFTLKIRSTKLEDSAMYFCASNPTEYSPLHFGNGTRLTVT.

The V and J genes are TRBV7-8 and TRBJ1-5, with 7 bases that match TRBD1. Germline-derived CDR1 and CDR2 are SGHVS and FQNEAQ. The CDR3 is 16 amino acids. Unmatched junction bases numbered 8, after V lost 4 bases and J lost 2 bases. Written as DNA, the CDR3 is TGTGCCAGCAGCTCGACGACAGGGATTGGCAATCAGCCCCAGCATTTT. Protein: CASSSTTGIGNQPQHF.

The chain links TRBV6-5 to TRBJ1-2, with 9 bases that match TRBD1. J was trimmed by 8 bases and V by 10 bases; bases with no gene match: 14. The CDR3 contains 14 residues. The germline CDR1 and CDR2 sequences are MNHEY and SVGAGI. CDR3 bases: TGTGCCATCAGGGGGACAGGGTCAAGGGAAGGCTACACCTTC. The encoded protein is CAIRGTGSREGYTF.

The chain carries TRBV11-2 and TRBJ2-7, with 7 bases aligning to TRBD1. This CDR3 is built from 14 residues. The V segment lost 1 base and the J segment 4 bases; nucleotides outside the gene matches: 4. Looked up from germline, CDR1 is SGHAT and CDR2 is FQNNGV. The CDR3 DNA reads as TGTGCCAGCAGCTTAGGAGGGGGCCGATACGAGCAGTACTTC. Translating gives CASSLGGGRYEQYF. Filled out from reference TRBV11-2 and TRBJ2-7, the complete variable domain reads EAGVAQSPRYKIIEKRQSVAFWCNPISGHATLYWYQQILGQGPKLLIQFQNNGVVDDSQLPKDRFSAERLKGVDSTLKIQPAKLEDSAVYLCASSLGGGRYEQYFGPGTRLTVT.

This chain joins TRBV6-6 and TRBJ1-6, with TRBD1 matching over 7 bases. The V segment lost 7 bases and the J segment 10 bases; nucleotides outside the gene matches: 10. Per the germline V gene, CDR1 is MNHNY and CDR2 is SVGAGI (reference sequence). The CDR3 totals 14 residues. This CDR3 reads CASKIDRVGSPLHF. The DNA of the CDR3 is TGTGCCAGCAAGATCGACAGGGTTGGGTCACCCCTCCACTTT.

DNA for the CDR3: TGTGCCAGCAGTTCGATAGGGGCGAAGGGACTGGTGAACACTGAAGCTTTCTTT. Protein sequence: CASSSIGAKGLVNTEAFF. The V and J genes are TRBV27 and TRBJ1-1, with a possible D match to TRBD1 (5 bases). The CDR3 has 18 residues. V was cut by 4 bases and J by 0 bases, with 21 bases left in between. Germline CDR1 MNHEY, CDR2 SMNVEV (reference sequence).

The chain carries TRBV29-1 and TRBJ2-6, with D unresolved. Looked up from germline, CDR1 is SQVTM and CDR2 is ANQGSEA. The CDR3 consists of 13 residues. Trimming took off 6 bases at V and 0 bases at J, with 6 bases between the two ends. CDR3 amino acids: CSVPGSGANVLTF. The CDR3 region has the DNA TGCAGCGTCCCAGGCTCTGGGGCCAACGTCCTGACTTTC.

The chain combines TRBV27 with TRBJ2-1, with 9 bases aligning to TRBD1. V shed 7 bases, J shed 4 bases, and the junction held 2 bases outside the gene matches. There are 13 residues in the CDR3. Germline CDR1 reads MNHEY; CDR2 reads SMNVEV (reference sequence). CDR3 loop: CASKGQGYNEQFF. The CDR3 DNA reads as TGTGCCAGCAAAGGACAGGGGTACAATGAGCAGTTCTTC.

The chain links TRBV7-9 to TRBJ2-7, with 7 nucleotides matching TRBD1. Germline CDR1 SEHNR, CDR2 FQNEAQ (reference sequence). The CDR3 has 12 residues. Losses at the gene ends were 5 bases for V and 5 bases for J; bases not matched to a gene: 3. The CDR3 spells CASSQTGHEQYF. CDR3 bases: TGTGCCAGCAGCCAGACAGGGCACGAGCAGTACTTC. Full variable domain (rest looked up from reference TRBV7-9 and TRBJ2-7): DTGVSQNPRHKITKRGQNVTFRCDPISEHNRLYWYRQTLGQGPEFLTYFQNEAQLEKSRLLSDRFSAERPKGSFSTLEIQRTEQGDSAMYLCASSQTGHEQYFGPGTRLTVT.

This clone was seen only once. The J gene is TRBJ1-1, the V gene TRBV28, with D maybe TRBD1 (5 bases). Trimming took off 6 bases at V and 0 bases at J, with 23 bases between the two ends. This CDR3 has 18 residues. CDR1 and CDR2 (germline): MDHEN, SYDVKM. CDR3 sequence (DNA): TGTGCCAGCAGCCAAATAAAATACCGACAGACCATGAACACTGAAGCTTTCTTT. It translates to CASSQIKYRQTMNTEAFF.

The V call is TRBV7-9, the J call TRBJ2-3, with TRBD1 identical over 8 bases. Looked up from germline, CDR1 is SEHNR and CDR2 is FQNEAQ (reference sequence). The length of the CDR3 is 15 residues. Trimming at V came to 5 bases and at J to 6 bases, leaving 10 bases not matched to a gene. CDR3 sequence (DNA): TGTGCCAGCAGCAACCTCAGGGGGCGCCGGGATACGCAGTATTTT. This codes for CASSNLRGRRDTQYF.

The chain couples TRBV4-2 to TRBJ1-1; TRBD1 is a possible D gene (6 bases). In germline, CDR1 is LGHNA, CDR2 YNFKEQ. There are 15 residues in the CDR3. Trimming pared 3 bases from V and 4 bases from J, leaving 15 bases between. CDR3 residues: CASSQPQGWGTEAFF. The DNA for the CDR3 is TGTGCCAGCAGCCAGCCACAGGGATGGGGCACTGAAGCTTTCTTT.

J is TRBJ1-3 and V is TRBV19, with D possibly matching TRBD1 (6 bases). V lost 3 bases to trimming and J lost 0 bases, with 9 bases between them. The CDR3 has 15 amino acids. The germline CDR1 and CDR2 sequences are LNHDA and SQIVND (reference sequence). The CDR3 loop is CASSIQGPSGNTIYF. The CDR3 DNA follows: TGTGCCAGTAGTATCCAGGGGCCCTCTGGAAACACCATATATTTT.

The CDR3 bases are TGTGCCAGCACTCGGGGAACTGGGGCCAACGTCCTGACTTTC. Translating it yields CASTRGTGANVLTF. The rearrangement uses TRBV6-5 and TRBJ2-6; TRBD2 might be the D (5 bases). The CDR3 runs 14 residues. From germline, CDR1 is MNHEY and CDR2 SVGAGI. Trimming pared 7 bases from V and 2 bases from J, leaving 9 bases between.

CDR3 sequence reads: CASRGPAAQETQYF. CDR3 DNA: TGTGCCAGCAGGGGGCCTGCAGCCCAAGAGACCCAGTACTTC. V gene TRBV7-2 combines with J gene TRBJ2-5, with a possible D match to TRBD1 (5 bases). This CDR3 contains 14 residues. Looked up from germline, CDR1 is SGHTA and CDR2 is FQGNSA. V was shortened by 6 bases and J by 1 base, with 12 bases between the two germline ends. The whole variable domain, remainder taken from reference TRBV7-2 and TRBJ2-5, is GAGVSQSPSNKVTEKGKDVELRCDPISGHTALYWYRQSLGQGLEFLIYFQGNSAPDKSGLPSDRFSAERTGGSVSTLTIQRTQQEDSAVYLCASRGPAAQETQYFGPGTRLLVL.

The rearrangement joins TRBV29-1 to TRBJ1-2; D perhaps matches TRBD1 (5 bases). The V end lost 0 bases, the J end lost 4 bases, and 6 bases lay between the germline ends. The CDR3 consists of 12 residues. Germline V lookup: CDR1 SQVTM, CDR2 ANQGSEA. The CDR3 region is CSVEEDTYGYTF. DNA of the CDR3: TGCAGCGTTGAAGAGGACACCTATGGCTACACCTTC. Supplemented by reference TRBV29-1 and TRBJ1-2, the full variable domain reads SAVISQKPSRDICQRGTSLTIQCQVDSQVTMMFWYRQQPGQSLTLIATANQGSEATYESGFVIDKFPISRPNLTFSTLTVSNMSPEDSSIYLCSVEEDTYGYTFGSGTRLTVV.

The rearrangement uses TRBV6-4 and TRBJ2-1, with 12 bases lining up with TRBD2. V lost 7 bases, J lost 9 bases, and 4 bases stayed unmatched. Germline CDR1 and CDR2: MRHNA and SNTAGT. The CDR3 has 13 amino acids. The CDR3 reads CASTLAGGGEQFF. The DNA of the CDR3 is TGTGCCAGCACCCTAGCGGGGGGGGGTGAGCAGTTCTTC.

This clone was observed a handful of times. The chain couples TRBV7-6 to TRBJ1-2; 7 bases are a match to TRBD1. This CDR3 has 14 residues. Germline CDR1 SGHVS, CDR2 FNYEAQ. J lost 0 bases, V lost 3 bases, and 1 base had no gene match. The DNA of the CDR3 is TGTGCCAGCAGCTTGGGGACAGCTAACTATGGCTACACCTTC. Translation gives CASSLGTANYGYTF.

The chain links TRBV30 to TRBJ1-4, with D tentatively TRBD1 (6 bases). Trimming stripped 3 bases from V and 0 bases from J, with 14 bases between. The CDR3 consists of 16 residues. Germline V lookup: CDR1 GTSNPN, CDR2 SVGIG (reference sequence). This CDR3 reads CAWSPGQPATNEKLFF. The CDR3 DNA reads TGTGCCTGGAGCCCCGGACAGCCCGCAACTAATGAAAAACTGTTTTTT.

The genes are TRBV18 and TRBJ1-3, with 9 bases fitting TRBD1. The V segment lost 3 bases and the J segment 0 bases; nucleotides outside the gene matches: 6. This CDR3 comprises 17 residues. Germline CDR1 and CDR2: KGHSH and LQKENI. The CDR3 region has the DNA TGTGCCAGCTCACCGACCGGGACAGGGCTCTCTGGAAACACCATATATTTT. Translation: CASSPTGTGLSGNTIYF.

Only a few counts were recorded for this clone. The chain is built from TRBV6-5 and TRBJ2-7; 10 bases align to TRBD2. CDR1 and CDR2 (germline): MNHEY, SVGAGI. The V segment lost 6 bases and the J segment 0 bases; nucleotides outside the gene matches: 2. This CDR3 is 14 amino acids long. The CDR3 sequence: CASRGTSASYEQYF. The CDR3 DNA reads TGTGCCAGCAGGGGGACTAGCGCCTCCTACGAGCAGTACTTC.

This chain uses TRBV2 with TRBJ1-1; D not certain. The CDR3 contains 15 residues. The V end lost 7 bases, the J end lost 0 bases, and 15 bases lay between the germline ends. Per germline, CDR1 SNHLY and CDR2 FYNNEI. The DNA for the CDR3 is TGTGCCAGCATCATTCAGGCATCGATGAACACTGAAGCTTTCTTT. This translates into CASIIQASMNTEAFF.

The chain combines TRBV3-1 (or the pseudogene TRBV3-2) with TRBJ1-1; 9 bases line up with TRBD1. The CDR3 covers 16 residues. J was trimmed by 6 bases and V by 1 base; bases with no gene match: 9. The germline V gene encodes CDR1 LGHDT and CDR2 YNNKEL (reference sequence). CDR3 nucleotides: TGTGCCAGCAGCCAAGTTCTACACAGGGGGCCGGCTGAAGCTTTCTTT. It yields the protein CASSQVLHRGPAEAFF.

The chain combines TRBV30 with TRBJ2-7; possibly TRBD2 for D (5 bases). This CDR3 contains 12 residues. Germline CDR1 GTSNPN, CDR2 SVGIG (reference sequence). Trimming pared 4 bases from V and 1 base from J, leaving 8 bases between. CDR3 in DNA: TGTGCCTGGACGGCGGGTTCCTACGAGCAGTACTTC. It is translated as CAWTAGSYEQYF. Together with reference TRBV30 and TRBJ2-7, the CDR3 gives the full variable domain: SQTIHQWPATLVQPVGSPLSLECTVEGTSNPNLYWYRQAAGRGLQLLFYSVGIGQISSEVPQNLSASRPQDRQFILSSKKLLLSDSGFYLCAWTAGSYEQYFGPGTRLTVT.

The rearrangement links TRBV6-5 to TRBJ2-7; 10 bases align to TRBD1. Germline V gene sequence: CDR1 MNHEY, CDR2 SVGAGI. V shed 6 bases, J shed 1 base, and the junction held 6 bases outside the gene matches. The CDR3 is made up of 15 amino acids. The CDR3, as DNA: TGTGCCAGCAGGGGACAGGGGACGGGGTCCTACGAGCAGTACTTC. As protein: CASRGQGTGSYEQYF.

V usage is TRBV18 and J usage is TRBJ1-6; weak D call: TRBD1 (6 bases). CDR3 length: 16 residues. Germline CDR1 is KGHSH and CDR2 is LQKENI. Trimming stripped 0 bases from V and 10 bases from J, with 16 bases between. In DNA, the CDR3 is TGTGCCAGCTCACCACCTGGTCTGGGGGCCGGGTCACCCCTCCACTTT. Protein: CASSPPGLGAGSPLHF.

This sequence joins TRBV6-5 and TRBJ2-7; 9 nucleotides agree with TRBD2. Germline lookup yields CDR1 MNHEY and CDR2 SVGAGI. This CDR3 is built from 14 residues. Germline trimming cut 7 bases from V and 6 bases from J; bases unmatched to any gene: 10. This chain's CDR3 is CASKWSSGTFEQYF. DNA for the CDR3: TGTGCCAGCAAGTGGTCTAGCGGGACATTCGAGCAGTACTTC.